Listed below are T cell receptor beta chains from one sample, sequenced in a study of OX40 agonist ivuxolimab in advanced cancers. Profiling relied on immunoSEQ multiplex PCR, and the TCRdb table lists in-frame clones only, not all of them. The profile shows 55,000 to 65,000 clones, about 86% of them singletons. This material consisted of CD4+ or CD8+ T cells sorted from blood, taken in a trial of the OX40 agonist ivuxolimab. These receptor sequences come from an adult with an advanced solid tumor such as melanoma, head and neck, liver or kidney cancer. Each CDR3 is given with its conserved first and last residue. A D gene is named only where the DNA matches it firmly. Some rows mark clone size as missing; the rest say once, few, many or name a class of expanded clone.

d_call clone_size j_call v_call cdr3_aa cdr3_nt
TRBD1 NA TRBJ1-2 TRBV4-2 CASSQRFDREGGYTF TGTGCCAGCAGCCAACGATTCGACAGGGAGGGAGGCTACACCTTC
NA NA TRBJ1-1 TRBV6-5 CASSSRQSYTEAFF TGTGCCAGCAGTTCCAGACAGTCTTACACTGAAGCTTTCTTT
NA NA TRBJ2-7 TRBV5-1 CASSSLLDEQYF TGCGCCAGCAGCTCGCTCTTGGACGAGCAGTACTTC
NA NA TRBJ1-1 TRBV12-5 CASGKARRVEEGTEAFF TGTGCTAGTGGCAAGGCCCGCAGGGTGGAAGAAGGCACTGAAGCTTTCTTT
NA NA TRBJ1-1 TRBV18 CASSQGRGWRTEAFF TGTGCCAGCTCACAGGGCAGGGGATGGAGGACTGAAGCTTTCTTT
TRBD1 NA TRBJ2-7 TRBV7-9 CASSPPGGFYEQYF TGTGCCAGCAGCCCTCCAGGGGGATTCTACGAGCAGTACTTC
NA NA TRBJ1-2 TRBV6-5 CASANTVSSYGYTF TGTGCCAGCGCTAACACAGTTTCTAGCTATGGCTACACCTTC
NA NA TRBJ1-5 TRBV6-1 CASTPPGLRNQPQHF TGTGCCAGCACCCCTCCGGGACTCCGGAATCAGCCCCAGCATTTT
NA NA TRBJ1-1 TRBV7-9 CASSLRGRGEAFF TGTGCCAGCAGCTTAAGGGGTAGGGGTGAAGCTTTCTTT
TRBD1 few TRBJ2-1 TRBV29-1 CTGRDRGSGEQFF TGCACCGGCCGGGACAGGGGGTCCGGAGAGCAGTTCTTC
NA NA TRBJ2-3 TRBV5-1 CASSLVAVPTDTQYF TGCGCCAGCAGCTTGGTGGCAGTACCCACAGATACGCAGTATTTT
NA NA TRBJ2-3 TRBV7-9 CASSRPQGGFTDTQYF TGTGCCAGCAGCCGTCCGCAGGGGGGGTTCACAGATACGCAGTATTTT
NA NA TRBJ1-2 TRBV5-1 CASSLEPNYGYTF TGCGCCAGCAGCTTGGAACCTAACTATGGCTACACCTTC
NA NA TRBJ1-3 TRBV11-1 CASSLVGLSSGNTIYF TGTGCCAGCAGCTTAGTCGGCCTATCCTCTGGAAACACCATATATTTT
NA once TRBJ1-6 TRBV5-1 CASSLQGSSYNSPLHF TGCGCCAGCAGCTTGCAGGGTAGCTCCTATAATTCACCCCTCCACTTT
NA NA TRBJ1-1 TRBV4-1 CASSQAPQGPNTEAFF TGCGCCAGCAGCCAAGCCCCTCAAGGGCCGAACACTGAAGCTTTCTTT
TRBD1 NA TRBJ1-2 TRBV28 CASTKPGTGYGYTF TGTGCCAGCACCAAACCCGGGACAGGCTATGGCTACACCTTC
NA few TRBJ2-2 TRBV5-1 CASTRGGQGSTGELFF TGCGCCAGCACCCGCGGAGGGCAGGGGAGCACCGGGGAGCTGTTTTTT
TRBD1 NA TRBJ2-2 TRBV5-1 CASSWGQGTGELFF TGCGCCAGCAGCTGGGGACAGGGGACCGGGGAGCTGTTTTTT
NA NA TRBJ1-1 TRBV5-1 CASSFVFSGNTEAFF TGCGCCAGCAGCTTCGTATTTTCGGGGAACACTGAAGCTTTCTTT
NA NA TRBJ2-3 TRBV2 CASRRRPWGTDTQYF TGTGCCAGCAGACGACGGCCCTGGGGCACAGATACGCAGTATTTT
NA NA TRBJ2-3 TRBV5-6 CASSPMRWQGGTDTQYF TGTGCCAGCAGCCCGATGAGGTGGCAGGGAGGTACAGATACGCAGTATTTT
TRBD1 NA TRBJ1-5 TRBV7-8 CASGDGTEFNQPQHF TGTGCCAGCGGAGACGGGACAGAATTCAATCAGCCCCAGCATTTT
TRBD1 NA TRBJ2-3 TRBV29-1 CSGIRGTGADTQYF TGCAGCGGGATCCGGGGGACAGGGGCAGATACGCAGTATTTT
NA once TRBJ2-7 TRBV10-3 CAISGQSYEQYF TGTGCCATCAGTGGACAATCCTACGAGCAGTACTTC
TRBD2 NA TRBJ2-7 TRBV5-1 CASSLGGLAPGYEQYF TGCGCCAGCAGCTTGGGGGGACTAGCACCTGGATACGAGCAGTACTTC
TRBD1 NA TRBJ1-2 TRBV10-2 CASKGTGNYGYTF TGCGCCAGCAAAGGGACAGGGAACTATGGCTACACCTTC
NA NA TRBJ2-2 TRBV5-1 CASRYTGGTGELFF TGCGCCAGCAGATATACGGGTGGCACCGGGGAGCTGTTTTTT
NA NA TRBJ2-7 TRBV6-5 CASSYSKGTRYEQYF TGTGCCAGCAGTTACTCGAAAGGGACACGTTACGAGCAGTACTTC
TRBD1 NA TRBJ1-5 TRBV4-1 CASSQVGAGGREPQHF TGCGCCAGCAGCCAAGTAGGGGCAGGGGGCAGGGAGCCCCAGCATTTT
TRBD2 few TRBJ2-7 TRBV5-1 CASSLVALAGGLGEQYF TGCGCCAGCAGCTTGGTAGCGCTAGCGGGGGGGCTGGGGGAGCAGTACTTC
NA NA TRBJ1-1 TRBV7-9 CASSLSLNTEAFF TGTGCCAGCAGCCTAAGTTTGAACACTGAAGCTTTCTTT
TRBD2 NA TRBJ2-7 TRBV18 CASSPRMLGPSGEDEQYF TGTGCCAGCTCACCTAGGATGTTAGGGCCTAGCGGGGAGGACGAGCAGTACTTC
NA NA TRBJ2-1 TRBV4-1 CASSQVDLFIYNEQFF TGCGCCAGCAGCCAAGTGGACTTATTCATCTACAATGAGCAGTTCTTC
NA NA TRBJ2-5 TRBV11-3 CASSLLAGETQYF TGTGCCAGCAGCTTGCTTGCAGGAGAGACCCAGTACTTC
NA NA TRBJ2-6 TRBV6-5 CASSKGSSGANVLTF TGTGCCAGCAGCAAGGGTTCTTCTGGGGCCAACGTCCTGACTTTC
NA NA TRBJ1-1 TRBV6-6 CASSPRGNTEAFF TGTGCCAGCAGTCCCCGGGGGAACACTGAAGCTTTCTTT
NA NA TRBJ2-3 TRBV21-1 CASSEKDWRQGAGTDTQYF TGTGCCAGCAGCGAAAAGGACTGGAGACAGGGGGCCGGCACAGATACGCAGTATTTT
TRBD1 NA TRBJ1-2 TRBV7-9 CASSPPDRVGGYTF TGTGCCAGCAGCCCGCCCGACAGGGTTGGTGGCTACACCTTC
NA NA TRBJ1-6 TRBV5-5 CASSLGGGSWNSPLHF TGTGCCAGCAGCTTGGGCGGGGGCAGTTGGAATTCACCCCTCCACTTT
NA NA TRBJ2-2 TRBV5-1 CASSLEGTGELFF TGCGCCAGCAGCTTGGAGGGCACCGGGGAGCTGTTTTTT
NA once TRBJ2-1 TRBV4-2 CASSRTGDTFYEQFF TGTGCCAGCAGCCGGACTGGGGATACATTCTATGAGCAGTTCTTC